The present T cell receptor (beta chain) was sequenced within a study of blood T cell repertoires in COVID-19 (dated by TCRdb to about 2020). Regarding the study in general: The collaborator samples originated in the United States, Italy and Spain and spanned the acute and convalescent phases of COVID-19. The prospective study material was composed of cDNA or gDNA derived from T cells, B-cell-depleted T cells, or PBMCs. The dataset comprised deeply sampled blood TCRbeta repertoires from subjects exposed to, actively infected with, or recovered from COVID-19. The repertoires were released in a freely available public database meant as a resource for research on the immune response to SARS-CoV-2. The samples were drawn from two sources: the first 160 participants of the ongoing ImmuneRACE study, and 1,200 or so subjects contributed by 6 global collaborators. Nearly every sample came with metadata listing a de-identified subject ID, COVID-19 status, age in years and sex. Where available, HLA class I and class II types were taken from metadata supplied by the sample provider and were not determined by assay-based typing. Study-level results and caveats: Clinical and demographic metadata were provided uncurated, with the amount varying by source and participant.

A second Seattle source provided samples from volunteer blood donors who had recovered from COVID-19. The collaborating institutions used their own protocols to collect whole blood in K2EDTA tubes. For TCRbeta analysis, collaborator samples were shipped as frozen whole blood, as isolated PBMCs, or as DNA extracted from either sample type. This clone was detected only a few times. What this receptor recognizes is not known. Per-base quality was not reported, and no clone a single base away is much larger than it. TCRbeta CDR3 regions were amplified from genomic DNA by means of the immunoSEQ Assay, a bias-controlled multiplex PCR. The original methods were these. Within the assay, amplification of reference gene primers was used to estimate how many nucleated cells each sample contained. Sequence reads were collapsed and filtered to measure the absolute abundance of every unique TCRbeta CDR3 rearrangement. For each sample, productive Simpson clonality was calculated as the square root of Simpson's diversity index across productive rearrangements. TCRdb took over this immuneACCESS table, retaining in-frame rearrangements with V and J assigned. Such tables are incomplete; in checked studies, under half of the missing clones stem from an unresolved V gene, and the remainder is unexplained. V, J and clone size are taken as reported in that table, and D and trimming were inferred from the DNA itself. Across this sample there are around 250,000 clones, with around 83% seen only once. About 1.6% of the sample comes from the top ten.

CDR1 SGDLS and CDR2 YYNGEE were looked up in the germline V gene. Counted from cysteine to phenylalanine, this CDR3 has 14 amino acids. Only the CDR3 part of the read is kept: 42 bases, read in frame from the first base. The germline V end is reduced by 3 bases and the J end by 0 bases; junction bases left unmatched: 0. This receptor chain uses TRBV9 and TRBJ1-5; 7 bases in the junction line up with TRBD1. Material for sequencing was peripheral blood. This clonotype originated in a woman aged 40 to 49 who had recovered from COVID-19. The DNA is as follows: TGTGCCAGCAGCGGACAGGGTAGCAATCAGCCCCAGCATTTT. The resulting protein is CASSGQGSNQPQHF.